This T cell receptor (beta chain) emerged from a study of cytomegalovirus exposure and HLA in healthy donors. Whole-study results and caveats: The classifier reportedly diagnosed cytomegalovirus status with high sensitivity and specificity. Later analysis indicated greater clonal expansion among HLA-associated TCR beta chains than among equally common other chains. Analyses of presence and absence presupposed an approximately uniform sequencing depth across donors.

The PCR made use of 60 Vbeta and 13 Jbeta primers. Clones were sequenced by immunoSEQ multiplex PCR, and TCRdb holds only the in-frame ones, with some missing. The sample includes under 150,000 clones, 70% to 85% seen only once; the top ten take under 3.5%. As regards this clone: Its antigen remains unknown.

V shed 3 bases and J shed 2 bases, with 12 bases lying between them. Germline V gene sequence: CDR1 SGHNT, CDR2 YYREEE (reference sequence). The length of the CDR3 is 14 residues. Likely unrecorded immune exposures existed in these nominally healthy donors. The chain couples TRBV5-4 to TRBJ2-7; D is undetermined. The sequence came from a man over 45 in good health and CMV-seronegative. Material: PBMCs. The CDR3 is CASSYKTPAYEQYF. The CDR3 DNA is TGTGCCAGCAGCTACAAAACCCCAGCCTACGAGCAGTACTTC.